The rows below give T cell receptor beta chains drawn from one sample of a study of blood T cells in healthy people across ages. TCRdb recomputed calls from the 5' RACE reads with MiXCR, one row per CDR3 protein. Found here are 1.2 million to 1.5 million distinct CDR3 sequences, approximately 63% of them singletons; the top ten hold 5% to 7%. Sequencing input: blood. The receptors here all came from a man aged 18 to 30 in good health. CDR3s include the opening cysteine and the closing phenylalanine or tryptophan. D genes are given only for firm matches. Not every row has a clone size; where given, it reads once, few, many or a size class.

D gene,V gene,clone size,J gene,CDR3 protein,CDR3 DNA
NA,TRBV7-9,NA,TRBJ1-2,CASSPPGGWTYGYTF,TGTGCCAGCAGCCCCCCCGGGGGGTGGACGTATGGCTACACCTTC
NA,TRBV29-1,NA,TRBJ1-2,CSVEEVYGYTF,TGCAGCGTTGAAGAGGTCTATGGCTACACCTTC
TRBD1,TRBV4-1,NA,TRBJ2-7,CASSTRTGEGGEQYF,TGCGCCAGCAGCACCCGGACAGGGGAAGGAGGCGAGCAGTACTTC
NA,TRBV5-1,once,TRBJ1-1,CASSLAQPRMNTEAFF,TGCGCCAGCAGCTTGGCTCAGCCAAGAATGAACACTGAAGCTTTCTTT
NA,TRBV18,once,TRBJ2-7,CASSPLARDEQYF,TGTGCCAGCTCACCGTTGGCCCGGGACGAGCAGTACTTC
NA,TRBV12-3/TRBV12-4,NA,TRBJ1-6,CASSLSGDDSPLHF,TGTGCCAGCAGTTTGTCAGGGGACGACTCACCCCTCCACTTT
TRBD2,TRBV5-1,NA,TRBJ2-1,CASSFSRVPVSGAIYNEQFF,TGCGCCAGCAGCTTCTCCCGCGTCCCGGTTAGCGGGGCCATCTACAATGAGCAGTTCTTC
NA,TRBV14,NA,TRBJ2-3,CASSQRLVMGSDTQYF,TGTGCCAGCAGCCAGAGACTAGTTATGGGGTCAGATACGCAGTATTTT
NA,TRBV4-3,NA,TRBJ1-1,CASSQGPANTEAFF,TGCGCCAGCAGCCAAGGACCAGCGAACACTGAAGCTTTCTTT
NA,TRBV3-1,NA,TRBJ2-3,CASSPPKGSQYF,TGTGCCAGCAGCCCGCCCAAGGGGTCGCAGTATTTT
TRBD2,TRBV4-1,many,TRBJ2-1,CASSLAGDYNEQFF,TGTGCCAGCAGCTTAGCGGGAGACTACAATGAGCAGTTCTTC
TRBD2,TRBV4-2,NA,TRBJ2-5,CASSQDITSGGWYQETQYF,TGTGCCAGCAGCCAAGATATAACTAGCGGGGGTTGGTACCAAGAGACCCAGTACTTC
TRBD2,TRBV6-6,NA,TRBJ2-3,CASSATGTSGADTQYF,TGTGCCAGCAGTGCTACCGGGACTAGCGGGGCAGATACGCAGTATTTT
NA,TRBV11-1,NA,TRBJ2-2,CASSLESVNTGELFF,TGTGCCAGCAGCTTAGAAAGCGTGAACACCGGGGAGCTGTTTTTT
NA,TRBV20-1,NA,TRBJ2-2,CSVQGMGDTGELFF,TGCAGTGTCCAGGGCATGGGCGACACCGGGGAGCTGTTTTTT
NA,TRBV20-1,few,TRBJ2-3,CSAHGTPFTDTQYF,TGCAGTGCTCACGGGACTCCCTTCACAGATACGCAGTATTTT
NA,TRBV29-1,few,TRBJ2-7,CSVGLRESPPYEQYF,TGCAGCGTTGGGCTTCGGGAGTCACCCCCCTACGAGCAGTACTTC
NA,TRBV7-2,NA,TRBJ2-7,CASSLGGTVDEQYF,TGTGCCAGCAGCTTAGGCGGGACAGTGGATGAGCAGTACTTC
NA,TRBV20-1,NA,TRBJ2-7,CSARDLGDSYEQYF,TGCAGTGCTAGAGATTTAGGGGATTCCTACGAGCAGTACTTC
TRBD2,TRBV11-2,few,TRBJ2-1,CASSYLAGGLYNEQFF,TGTGCCAGCAGCTACCTAGCGGGGGGTCTCTACAATGAGCAGTTCTTC
NA,TRBV10-3,NA,TRBJ2-7,CATRALQGTYEQYF,TGTGCCACCAGGGCCCTCCAGGGGACCTACGAGCAGTACTTC
NA,TRBV7-2,once,TRBJ1-1,CASSPEGAEAFF,TGTGCCAGCAGCCCTGAAGGTGCTGAAGCTTTCTTT
NA,TRBV5-6,NA,TRBJ2-4,CASSLESWDPSVGEQYF,TGTGCCAGCAGCTTGGAATCCTGGGACCCGTCCGTCGGGGAGCAGTACTTC
NA,TRBV15,few,TRBJ2-7,CATSREVSYEQYF,TGTGCCACCAGCAGGGAAGTCTCCTACGAGCAGTACTTC
TRBD2,TRBV5-1,NA,TRBJ2-1,CASRTWPGTSGVNEQFF,TGCGCCAGCAGGACCTGGCCCGGGACTAGCGGGGTAAATGAGCAGTTCTTC
NA,TRBV11-2,NA,TRBJ2-7,CASSLQPQGYEQYF,TGTGCCAGCAGCCTACAACCTCAGGGCTACGAGCAGTACTTC
NA,TRBV29-1,NA,TRBJ2-5,CSAEPTFATQYF,TGCAGCGCTGAACCCACTTTCGCGACCCAGTACTTC
TRBD1,TRBV10-2,NA,TRBJ2-2,CASRTGDTGELFF,TGCGCCAGCAGGACAGGGGACACCGGGGAGCTGTTTTTT
NA,TRBV12-3/TRBV12-4,few,TRBJ2-3,CASSLGWYAVGDTQYF,TGTGCCAGCAGTTTAGGGTGGTACGCGGTTGGAGATACGCAGTATTTT
NA,TRBV20-1,NA,TRBJ2-3,CSAPTLAPARDTQYF,TGCAGTGCACCCACCCTAGCACCCGCGAGGGATACGCAGTATTTT
NA,TRBV6-6,NA,TRBJ1-1,CASRTGSMNTEAFF,TGTGCCAGCAGGACCGGGTCCATGAACACTGAAGCTTTCTTT
NA,TRBV5-1,NA,TRBJ2-5,CASSLGRGALGGGETQYF,TGCGCCAGCAGCTTGGGTCGTGGAGCGTTGGGTGGTGGAGAGACCCAGTACTTC
TRBD2,TRBV20-1,NA,TRBJ2-5,CSAQGLAGVGRETQYF,TGCAGTGCGCAAGGACTAGCGGGAGTGGGACGAGAGACCCAGTACTTC
TRBD1,TRBV11-2,NA,TRBJ2-3,CASSLETGAITGLGTQYF,TGTGCCAGCAGCTTAGAGACAGGGGCCATCACCGGGTTGGGTACGCAGTATTTT
TRBD2,TRBV19,NA,TRBJ2-1,CASSTAGGVYEQFF,TGTGCCAGTAGTACAGCGGGGGGGGTTTATGAGCAGTTCTTC
TRBD2,TRBV3-1,NA,TRBJ2-1,CASGSTSGIYNEQFF,TGTGCCAGCGGCTCGACTAGCGGGATCTACAATGAGCAGTTCTTC
NA,TRBV6-1,NA,TRBJ2-1,CASTWMSTNEQFF,TGTGCCAGCACTTGGATGTCCACTAATGAGCAGTTCTTC
NA,TRBV14,NA,TRBJ2-1,CASSELPKTPYNEQFF,TGTGCCAGCAGCGAACTGCCCAAGACGCCCTACAATGAGCAGTTCTTC
TRBD2,TRBV20-1,NA,TRBJ2-7,CSAYTRTSGGYEQYF,TGCAGTGCTTATACCCGGACTAGCGGGGGCTACGAGCAGTACTTC
TRBD1,TRBV20-1,NA,TRBJ1-1,CSAGTGVGTEAFF,TGCAGTGCGGGGACAGGGGTCGGCACTGAAGCTTTCTTT
NA,TRBV7-9,once,TRBJ2-3,CASDWGGLDTQYF,TGTGCCAGCGATTGGGGGGGCCTAGATACGCAGTATTTT
NA,TRBV29-1,NA,TRBJ2-2,CSVAQMTGELFF,TGCAGCGTTGCCCAGATGACCGGGGAGCTGTTTTTT
NA,TRBV29-1,few,TRBJ1-1,CSVEGGAFF,TGCAGCGTTGAGGGCGGGGCTTTCTTT
TRBD1,TRBV6-5,NA,TRBJ1-2,CASTFLADRTFYGYTF,TGTGCCAGCACTTTCCTGGCGGACAGGACCTTCTATGGCTACACCTTC
NA,TRBV29-1,NA,TRBJ2-7,CSVEDPEGRTYEQYF,TGCAGCGTTGAAGATCCCGAGGGGCGAACCTACGAGCAGTACTTC
TRBD2,TRBV20-1,few,TRBJ2-3,CSAVKSGGNTQYF,TGCAGTGCAGTCAAGTCGGGGGGTAATACGCAGTATTTT
NA,TRBV6-5,NA,TRBJ2-3,CASSYIRADTQYF,TGTGCCAGCAGTTACATTCGGGCAGATACGCAGTATTTT
TRBD2,TRBV7-2,once,TRBJ2-7,CASSSSAAGGRYEQYF,TGTGCCAGCAGCTCATCCGCGGCGGGGGGGCGGTACGAGCAGTACTTC
NA,TRBV5-1,few,TRBJ1-1,CASSLRTGARNTEAFF,TGCGCCAGCAGCTTGAGGACCGGGGCTCGGAACACTGAAGCTTTCTTT
TRBD2,TRBV4-1,NA,TRBJ2-7,CASSQEPQGLATYEQYF,TGCGCCAGCAGCCAAGAACCGCAGGGACTAGCTACCTACGAGCAGTACTTC
TRBD2,TRBV4-1,few,TRBJ2-1,CASSQSGTSGNEQFF,TGCGCCAGCAGCCAATCCGGGACTAGCGGAAATGAGCAGTTCTTC
TRBD2,TRBV20-1,few,TRBJ2-1,CSARVGSGTYNEQFF,TGCAGTGCTAGAGTTGGTAGCGGGACTTACAATGAGCAGTTCTTC
TRBD1,TRBV25-1,few,TRBJ1-2,CASRGQGETYTF,TGTGCCAGCAGGGGACAGGGGGAGACCTACACCTTC